These 22 T cell receptor beta chains came from one sample sequenced in a study of blood T cell repertoires in COVID-19. Sequenced by immunoSEQ multiplex PCR; TCRdb stores in-frame clones only, minus some. This table has roughly 220,000 clones, roughly nine tenths appearing once. The sequenced material came from PBMCs or T cells enriched from blood (not recorded which). These receptors were taken from a woman younger than 35 in a cohort exposed to, infected with or recovered from COVID-19 (not recorded which).

This chain connects TRBV7-2 to TRBJ1-5; 8 bases line up with TRBD1. V lost 5 bases and J lost 3; bases outside the gene matches: 6. The CDR3 length is 15 residues. Germline lookup yields CDR1 SGHTA and CDR2 FQGNSA. CDR3 sequence: CASSLRTGYNQPQHF. Written as DNA, the CDR3 is TGTGCCAGCAGCCTTCGGACAGGGTACAATCAGCCCCAGCATTTT.

The chain joins TRBV7-2 to TRBJ1-5; the D gene is possibly TRBD1 (5 bases). The CDR3 is 15 residues long. CDR1 is SGHTA, CDR2 FQGNSA, per germline. Trimming removed 0 bases at V and 11 bases at J, with 17 bases between. The CDR3 region is CASSLASGLLDSQHF. The CDR3 DNA reads TGTGCCAGCAGCTTAGCGTCAGGGTTACTTGATTCCCAGCATTTT. The complete variable domain, with remaining parts taken from reference TRBV7-2 and TRBJ1-5, reads GAGVSQSPSNKVTEKGKDVELRCDPISGHTALYWYRQSLGQGLEFLIYFQGNSAPDKSGLPSDRFSAERTGGSVSTLTIQRTQQEDSAVYLCASSLASGLLDSQHFGDGTRLSIL.

The chain is built from TRBV2 and TRBJ2-5; 7 bases are a match to TRBD1. With 6 bases clipped from V and 3 bases from J, the junction kept 4 bases outside the gene matches. The CDR3 is 13 amino acids. The germline gives CDR1 SNHLY, CDR2 FYNNEI. The CDR3 coding sequence is TGTGCCAGCAGAAGACAGGGAGAAGAGACCCAGTACTTC. This translates into CASRRQGEETQYF. Drawing the rest from reference TRBV2 and TRBJ2-5, the complete variable domain is EPEVTQTPSHQVTQMGQEVILRCVPISNHLYFYWYRQILGQKVEFLVSFYNNEISEKSEIFDDQFSVERPDGSNFTLKIRSTKLEDSAMYFCASRRQGEETQYFGPGTRLLVL.

The chain links TRBV9 to TRBJ1-6; D remains unclear. The CDR3 runs 17 residues. Trimming took off 0 bases at V and 4 bases at J, with 14 bases between the two ends. Germline V CDR1 and CDR2: SGDLS, YYNGEE. CDR3 coding DNA: TGTGCCAGCAGCGTAGAAGTGGGCGCTGCTTATAATTCACCCCTCCACTTT. Residues: CASSVEVGAAYNSPLHF. Based on the CDR3 plus reference TRBV9 and TRBJ1-6, the full variable domain is DSGVTQTPKHLITATGQRVTLRCSPRSGDLSVYWYQQSLDQGLQFLIQYYNGEERAKGNILERFSAQQFPDLHSELNLSSLELGDSALYFCASSVEVGAAYNSPLHFGNGTRLTVT.

This clone was seen only once. V usage is TRBV18 and J usage is TRBJ1-2; TRBD1 agrees at 7 bases. The CDR3 extends over 13 amino acids. Germline-derived CDR1 and CDR2 are KGHSH and LQKENI. After removal of 6 bases from V and 4 bases from J, the junction contained 5 bases not matched to a gene. Here the CDR3 reads CASSPRDSYGYTF. CDR3 coding DNA: TGTGCCAGCTCGCCCCGGGACAGCTATGGCTACACCTTC. Based on the CDR3 plus reference TRBV18 and TRBJ1-2, the full variable domain is NAGVMQNPRHLVRRRGQEARLRCSPMKGHSHVYWYRQLPEEGLKFMVYLQKENIIDESGMPKERFSAEFPKEGPSILRIQQVVRGDSAAYFCASSPRDSYGYTFGSGTRLTVV.

V is TRBV7-2 and J is TRBJ2-7; the D gene is possibly TRBD1 (6 bases). V dropped 1 base and J dropped 4 bases, with 17 bases sitting between them. Germline V lookup: CDR1 SGHTA, CDR2 FQGNSA. The CDR3 totals 16 residues. CDR3 region: CASSLGTGQGFYEQYF. The CDR3 nucleotides read TGTGCCAGCAGCTTAGGGACGGGGCAGGGGTTTTACGAGCAGTACTTC.

V is TRBV4-2 and J is TRBJ2-7; D is perhaps TRBD1 (6 bases). Trimming pared 3 bases from V and 0 bases from J, leaving 12 bases between. The CDR3 has 15 residues. Germline-derived CDR1 and CDR2 are LGHNA and YNFKEQ. The CDR3 sequence: CASSHQGLSSYEQYF. CDR3 DNA: TGTGCCAGCAGCCATCAGGGGCTGAGCTCCTACGAGCAGTACTTC.

This rearrangement joins TRBV28 to TRBJ2-7, with D perhaps matching TRBD1 (7 bases). CDR3 length: 13 residues. The germline V gene has CDR1 MDHEN and CDR2 SYDVKM. V was cut by 10 bases and J by 3 bases, with 16 bases left in between. Here the CDR3 DNA reads TGTGCCATCCAGGGGGGCTCGCTCTACGAGCAGTACTTC. It translates to CAIQGGSLYEQYF.

The DNA of the CDR3 is TGTGCCAGCACCCCTGAGGTGGACTCTGGAAACACCATATATTTT. Protein sequence: CASTPEVDSGNTIYF. The chain employs TRBV28 and TRBJ1-3; D is undetermined. Germline V gives CDR1 MDHEN, CDR2 SYDVKM. The CDR3 spans 15 residues. V gave up 7 bases and J gave up 0 bases, with 13 bases separating them.

The chain carries TRBV7-9 and TRBJ1-6; TRBD1 matches at 7 bases. V gave up 5 bases and J gave up 6 bases; unmatched junction bases: 4. The CDR3 loop spans 14 amino acids. CDR1 is SEHNR, CDR2 FQNEAQ, per germline (reference sequence). DNA for the CDR3: TGTGCCAGCAGCCCGGCAGGGGGTAATTCACCCCTCCACTTT. Translating gives CASSPAGGNSPLHF.

The chain is built from TRBV19 and TRBJ1-1; D remains ambiguous. With 9 bases removed from V and 4 bases from J, the gap between germline ends came to 18 bases. CDR3 length: 14 residues. Germline-derived CDR1 and CDR2 are LNHDA and SQIVND (reference sequence). The chain's CDR3 is CASLMGPAATEAFF. As DNA, the CDR3 is TGTGCCAGCCTGATGGGCCCGGCTGCCACTGAAGCTTTCTTT.

The chain is built from TRBV19 and TRBJ1-2; a weak D match, TRBD1 (6 bases). The V end lost 3 bases, the J end lost 4 bases, and 15 bases lay between the germline ends. Germline V gene data show CDR1 as LNHDA and CDR2 as SQIVND (reference sequence). This CDR3 contains 15 residues. In DNA form, the CDR3 reads TGTGCCAGTAGTATCCGTACAGGGCCGGGCTATGGCTACACCTTC. Residues: CASSIRTGPGYGYTF.

The J gene is TRBJ2-1, the V gene TRBV3-1 (or the pseudogene TRBV3-2); TRBD2 matches 7 bases. The junction had 11 bases not matched to a gene; V was cut back by 0 bases and J by 12 bases. Germline CDR1 reads LGHDT; CDR2 reads YNNKEL (reference sequence). CDR3 size: 15 residues. The CDR3 here is CASSQDSSGSGVQFF. In DNA form, the CDR3 reads TGTGCCAGCAGCCAAGACTCTAGCGGTAGTGGGGTGCAGTTCTTC.

This rearrangement joins TRBV12-3 or TRBV12-4 to TRBJ2-7; 7 nucleotides line up with TRBD1. This CDR3 is 13 amino acids long. Trimming removed 4 bases from V and 3 bases from J; junction bases left unmatched: 3. The chain's CDR3 is CASSWDSNYEQYF. As DNA, the CDR3 is TGTGCCAGCAGTTGGGACAGCAACTACGAGCAGTACTTC.

The V and J genes are TRBV29-1 and TRBJ1-3; weak D call: TRBD1 (5 bases). The CDR3 has 12 amino acids. The V and J ends lost 3 bases and 5 bases respectively, with 8 bases between them. Germline V gene data show CDR1 as SQVTM and CDR2 as ANQGSEA. The CDR3 sequence: CSVESGRNTIYF. In nucleotides, the CDR3 is TGCAGCGTTGAGTCAGGGCGAAACACCATATATTTT.

The V and J genes are TRBV28 and TRBJ2-6; 12 bases align to TRBD1. CDR1 is MDHEN and CDR2 is SYDVKM in the germline V gene. The CDR3 is made up of 20 amino acids. V lost 0 bases to trimming and J lost 1 base; unmatched junction nucleotides: 7. The CDR3, as DNA: TGTGCCAGCAGTTTATGGGGAGGGACAGGGGGCGTATCTGGGGCCAACGTCCTGACTTTC. Encoded protein: CASSLWGGTGGVSGANVLTF.

This clone has just one count. This chain uses TRBV21-1 with TRBJ2-3; the table names TRBD2, a call not compared with the DNA. TRBV21-1 is a listed pseudogene. The CDR3 has 16 amino acids. CDR3 protein: CASTTGLAGIRDTQYF. The CDR3 DNA follows: TGTGCCAGCACCACGGGACTAGCGGGAATCAGAGATACGCAGTATTTT.

V is TRBV7-9 and J is TRBJ2-1; possible D gene TRBD1, 6 bases. V lost 1 base and J 2 bases, leaving 9 bases between the germline ends. In germline, CDR1 is SEHNR, CDR2 FQNEAQ (reference sequence). CDR3 length: 15 residues. CDR3 protein: CASSLGRGTYNEQFF. The CDR3, as DNA: TGTGCCAGCAGCTTAGGCAGGGGCACCTACAATGAGCAGTTCTTC.

The chain is built from TRBV24-1 and TRBJ2-5; TRBD1 matches at 7 bases. The CDR3 sequence is 18 residues long. The germline V gene encodes CDR1 KGHDR and CDR2 SFDVKD. After removal of 4 bases from V and 1 base from J, the junction contained 14 bases not matched to a gene. The CDR3 loop is CATSENPGQSLGQETQYF. The CDR3 DNA is TGTGCCACCAGTGAAAATCCGGGACAGTCCCTGGGCCAAGAGACCCAGTACTTC.

The chain employs TRBV5-4 and TRBJ1-2, with a tentative D call TRBD1 (6 bases). This CDR3 comprises 15 residues. The V gene's germline CDR1 is SGHNT and CDR2 YYREEE (reference sequence). Trimming cost V 4 bases and J 5 bases, with 18 bases left between them. CDR3 protein: CASSRRDGGGYGYTF. As DNA, the CDR3 is TGTGCCAGCAGCCGCCGCGATGGGGGCGGGTATGGCTACACCTTC. The full variable domain, rest sourced from reference TRBV5-4 and TRBJ1-2, is ETGVTQSPTHLIKTRGQQVTLRCSSQSGHNTVSWYQQALGQGPQFIFQYYREEENGRGNFPPRFSGLQFPNYSSELNVNALELDDSALYLCASSRRDGGGYGYTFGSGTRLTVV.

The rearrangement joins TRBV5-6 to TRBJ2-2, with D hard to call. There are 14 residues in the CDR3. Germline V CDR1 and CDR2: SGHDT, YYEEEE. Trimming stripped 0 bases from V and 4 bases from J, with 7 bases between. CDR3 sequence reads: CASSLGSRTGELFF. CDR3 DNA: TGTGCCAGCAGCTTGGGTAGTCGCACCGGGGAGCTGTTTTTT.

CDR3 nucleotides: TGTGCCAGCAGCCCCCTAAGACAGACAGGAACTAATGAAAAACTGTTTTTT. This codes for CASSPLRQTGTNEKLFF. V usage is TRBV7-9 and J usage is TRBJ1-4; D is perhaps TRBD1 (6 bases). Germline CDR1 and CDR2: SEHNR and FQNEAQ (reference sequence). This CDR3 is 17 amino acids long. V shed 5 bases and J shed 1 base, with 17 bases lying between them. The full variable domain, its missing parts supplied by reference TRBV7-9 and TRBJ1-4, is DTGVSQNPRHKITKRGQNVTFRCDPISEHNRLYWYRQTLGQGPEFLTYFQNEAQLEKSRLLSDRFSAERPKGSFSTLEIQRTEQGDSAMYLCASSPLRQTGTNEKLFFGSGTQLSVL.